The 23 T cell receptor beta chains listed next were all sequenced from one sample in a study of blood T cell repertoires in COVID-19. Here immunoSEQ multiplex PCR was the method, and the copy in TCRdb shows in-frame clones only, minus some. The sample lists 200,000 to 250,000 clones; 85% were seen once. The sample was PBMCs or T cells enriched from blood (not recorded which). The receptors here all came from a man aged 40-55 years who had recovered from COVID-19.

The rearrangement joins TRBV7-2 to TRBJ1-1, with a tentative D call TRBD1 (5 bases). Germline CDR1 SGHTA, CDR2 FQGNSA. V dropped 5 bases and J dropped 5 bases, with 15 bases sitting between them. The CDR3 length is 14 residues. CDR3 in amino acids: CASSPSGGSTEAFF. As DNA, the CDR3 is TGTGCCAGCAGCCCGAGTGGGGGGTCTACTGAAGCTTTCTTT.

V gene TRBV6-5 combines with J gene TRBJ2-6; 7 bases agree with TRBD2. There are 15 residues in the CDR3. Germline CDR1 MNHEY, CDR2 SVGAGI. Trimming at V came to 4 bases and at J to 1 base, leaving 1 base not matched to a gene. The CDR3 DNA is TGTGCCAGCAGTTGGACTAGGTCTGGGGCCAACGTCCTGACTTTC. This codes for CASSWTRSGANVLTF.

J is TRBJ2-1 and V is TRBV28, with 7 bases aligning to TRBD2. This CDR3 comprises 17 residues. J gave up 6 bases and V 6 bases, and 17 bases lay outside the gene matches. Germline V gene lookup returns CDR1 MDHEN and CDR2 SYDVKM. CDR3 DNA: TGTGCCAGCAGGGTTCCCTTAAGGCGGGAGTTAGGCAATGAGCAGTTCTTC. Translating it yields CASRVPLRRELGNEQFF.

This clone was seen once. The chain combines TRBV15 with TRBJ1-1; D is perhaps TRBD1 (5 bases). V shed 8 bases and J shed 1 base, with 11 bases lying between them. CDR1 LNHNV and CDR2 YYDKDF come from the germline V gene (reference sequence). CDR3 size: 13 residues. Here the CDR3 reads CATGVTENTEAFF. In nucleotides, the CDR3 is TGTGCCACCGGAGTGACAGAGAACACTGAAGCTTTCTTT.

The chain employs TRBV28 and TRBJ1-2; D unclear. The ends were cut back, 1 base at V and 7 bases at J, with 7 bases in the middle. CDR1 and CDR2 (germline): MDHEN, SYDVKM. This CDR3 spans 12 amino acids. Here the CDR3 reads CASSLSPGGYTF. The CDR3, as DNA: TGTGCCAGCAGTTTATCCCCGGGTGGCTACACCTTC.

The rearrangement links TRBV3-1 (or the pseudogene TRBV3-2) to TRBJ1-5; 11 bases are a match to TRBD1. Germline lookup yields CDR1 LGHDT and CDR2 YNNKEL (reference sequence). Germline trimming cut 4 bases from V and 5 bases from J; bases unmatched to any gene: 4. The CDR3 has 15 residues. Written as DNA, the CDR3 is TGTGCCAGCAGCCCCGGGACAGGGGGGGATCAGCCCCAGCATTTT. It codes for CASSPGTGGDQPQHF.

The rearrangement joins TRBV29-1 to TRBJ2-7, with D perhaps TRBD1 (6 bases). V was shortened by 0 bases and J by 3 bases, with 18 bases between the two germline ends. CDR3 length: 16 amino acids. Germline V gene lookup returns CDR1 SQVTM and CDR2 ANQGSEA. The CDR3 sequence: CSVEDETGGLLYEQYF. The CDR3 DNA reads as TGCAGCGTTGAAGATGAGACAGGCGGTCTCCTCTACGAGCAGTACTTC.

The chain links TRBV3-1 (or the pseudogene TRBV3-2) to TRBJ1-2; a weak D match, TRBD1 (6 bases). Germline CDR1 and CDR2: LGHDT and YNNKEL (reference sequence). V lost 3 bases, J lost 7 bases, and 15 bases lay in between. The CDR3 runs to 14 residues. CDR3 sequence reads: CASSHRFGTSGYTF. CDR3 in DNA: TGTGCCAGCAGCCATCGGTTCGGGACATCTGGCTACACCTTC.

The sample holds one count of this clone. The chain uses TRBV6-7 and TRBJ1-5; unclear D gene. TRBV6-7 is treated as an ORF (open reading frame) with a function not yet certain. This CDR3 has 16 residues. Trimming removed 0 bases at V and 1 base at J, with 10 bases between. CDR3: CASSYSTGASNQPQHF. The CDR3 DNA sequence: TGTGCCAGCAGTTACTCGACTGGAGCGAGCAATCAGCCCCAGCATTTT.

This clone was recorded once. The V gene is TRBV20-1, the J gene TRBJ1-2; no definite D call. Per the germline V gene, CDR1 is DFQATT and CDR2 is SNEGSKA (reference sequence). The CDR3 totals 11 residues. Trimming shortened V by 4 bases and J by 8 bases, and 11 bases separated the two germline ends. The CDR3: CSAISREGYTF. For the CDR3, the DNA is TGCAGTGCTATCTCTCGGGAAGGCTACACCTTC.

This clone was counted a single time. The V and J genes are TRBV5-5 and TRBJ1-4, with D perhaps TRBD1 (6 bases). Trimming left V 4 bases short and J 8 bases short, with 18 bases between. The CDR3 length is 15 residues. CDR1 SGHKS and CDR2 YYEKEE come from the germline V gene (reference sequence). In DNA form, the CDR3 reads TGTGCCAGCAGCCCTACCGGGACAAGGGACGAAAAACTGTTTTTT. This encodes CASSPTGTRDEKLFF.

This clone was found once. The chain carries TRBV14 and TRBJ2-7, with D unclear. With 3 bases removed from V and 7 bases from J, the gap between germline ends came to 10 bases. CDR1 and CDR2 from the germline V gene are SGHDN and FVKESK. There are 12 residues in the CDR3. The DNA for the CDR3 is TGTGCCAGCAGCCATATCCGGTCGGAGCAGTACTTC. Amino acid sequence: CASSHIRSEQYF.

The rearrangement links TRBV5-1 to TRBJ1-2; D gene unclear. V dropped 0 bases and J dropped 3 bases, with 12 bases sitting between them. Germline V gene data show CDR1 as SGHRS and CDR2 as YFSETQ. The CDR3 totals 15 residues. The CDR3 is CASSLDVTEDYGYTF. CDR3 bases: TGCGCCAGCAGCTTGGATGTGACTGAAGACTATGGCTACACCTTC.

The DNA for the CDR3 is TGTGCCAGCAGTTTAACGGGACAGGGGCACTACGAGCAGTACTTC. Its translation: CASSLTGQGHYEQYF. The chain uses TRBV28 and TRBJ2-7; 10 bases are shared with TRBD1. The germline gives CDR1 MDHEN, CDR2 SYDVKM. The CDR3 contains 15 residues. V lost 2 bases and J lost 3; bases outside the gene matches: 4.

This chain connects TRBV11-2 to TRBJ2-7, with D maybe TRBD2 (5 bases). This CDR3 spans 16 amino acids. Germline CDR1 reads SGHAT; CDR2 reads FQNNGV. The ends were cut back, 2 bases at V and 6 bases at J, with 20 bases in the middle. The CDR3 bases are TGTGCCAGCAGCTTATATTTCGCGGGCGATAACGGCGAGCAGTACTTC. It translates to CASSLYFAGDNGEQYF.

This clone came up once. The CDR3 DNA sequence: TGTGCCAGTAGTCTCCTCCCAGACACTGAAGCTTTCTTT. It encodes CASSLLPDTEAFF. This chain uses TRBV19 with TRBJ1-1; D is ambiguous. The germline gives CDR1 LNHDA, CDR2 SQIVND (reference sequence). This CDR3 contains 13 residues. V was pared by 5 bases and J by 3 bases, with 10 bases between.

This clone was seen only once. The chain combines TRBV5-5 with TRBJ1-1; D may be TRBD1 (6 bases). There are 14 residues in the CDR3. Germline V CDR1 and CDR2: SGHKS, YYEKEE (reference sequence). Trimming removed 1 base at V and 1 base at J, with 8 bases between. The DNA of the CDR3 is TGTGCCAGCAGCTTGACGGGACAGAACACTGAAGCTTTCTTT. This gives the protein CASSLTGQNTEAFF.

This chain joins TRBV7-2 and TRBJ1-3; the D gene is possibly TRBD1 (6 bases). Between the trimmed V and J ends, which lost 5 bases and 0 bases, there was a span of 11 bases. This CDR3 is built from 15 residues. Germline V lookup: CDR1 SGHTA, CDR2 FQGNSA. CDR3 loop: CASSPTGSSGNTIYF. As DNA, the CDR3 is TGTGCCAGCAGCCCCACAGGGAGCTCTGGAAACACCATATATTTT.

The rearrangement links TRBV28 to TRBJ2-1; 7 bases line up with TRBD1. The junction had 8 bases not matched to a gene; V was cut back by 3 bases and J by 6 bases. CDR1 is MDHEN and CDR2 is SYDVKM in the germline V gene. The CDR3 runs 15 residues. This CDR3 reads CASSFRDSTGNEQFF. The CDR3, as DNA: TGTGCCAGCAGTTTCCGGGACAGCACCGGCAATGAGCAGTTCTTC. Combining the CDR3 with reference TRBV28 and TRBJ2-1 gives the whole variable domain DVKVTQSSRYLVKRTGEKVFLECVQDMDHENMFWYRQDPGLGLRLIYFSYDVKMKEKGDIPEGYSVSREKKERFSLILESASTNQTSMYLCASSFRDSTGNEQFFGPGTRLTVL.

CDR3 amino acids: CASRPLQAQLYNSPLHF. CDR3 bases: TGTGCCAGCAGACCTTTACAGGCCCAACTATATAATTCACCCCTCCACTTT. The chain links TRBV28 to TRBJ1-6, with D possibly TRBD1 on 5 matching bases. The germline V and J ends were trimmed by 6 bases and 4 bases, with 19 bases remaining between them. This CDR3 spans 17 amino acids. The germline gives CDR1 MDHEN, CDR2 SYDVKM.

The J gene is TRBJ1-1, the V gene TRBV28; no reliable D call. Trimming shortened V by 4 bases and J by 6 bases, and 12 bases separated the two germline ends. This CDR3 contains 13 residues. Germline CDR1 MDHEN, CDR2 SYDVKM. CDR3 nucleotides: TGTGCCAGCAGTTCCCGTATGAGCCCTGAAGCTTTCTTT. Translated: CASSSRMSPEAFF.

The chain joins TRBV2 to TRBJ2-1; 8 nucleotides match TRBD1. CDR3 length: 12 amino acids. CDR1 and CDR2 from the germline V gene are SNHLY and FYNNEI. After removal of 10 bases from V and 7 bases from J, the junction contained 6 bases not matched to a gene. The CDR3 loop reads CATRTGRNEQFF. The CDR3 bases are TGTGCCACCCGGACAGGGCGGAATGAGCAGTTCTTC.

Only a few counts were recorded for this clone. The chain couples TRBV5-6 to TRBJ2-7; 7 nucleotides line up with TRBD2. CDR3 length equals 16 residues. Germline-derived CDR1 and CDR2 are SGHDT and YYEEEE. The ends lost 0 bases at V and 9 bases at J; junction bases unmatched: 15. The CDR3 protein is CASSLGPPGLNPWQYF. In nucleotides, the CDR3 is TGTGCCAGCAGCTTGGGTCCCCCGGGACTAAACCCTTGGCAGTACTTC.